This TCR beta chain was recovered during a study of cytomegalovirus exposure and HLA in healthy donors. PCR was performed using 60 Vbeta and 13 Jbeta primers. Sequencing was performed with immunoSEQ multiplex PCR; in TCRdb, only in-frame clones are kept and a portion is missing. The sample has approximately 110,000 clones, 81% seen once; the top ten hold under 2.5%. The CDR3 is 15 residues long. The V and J ends lost 0 bases and 2 bases respectively, with 11 bases between them. CDR1 is SGHRS and CDR2 is YFSETQ in the germline V gene. The material sequenced was PBMCs. The rearrangement joins TRBV5-1 to TRBJ2-5; tentative D call: TRBD1 (5 bases). This receptor was identified in a woman in her 30s in good health and CMV-seronegative. CDR3 region: CASSLGDRVQETQYF. The DNA of the CDR3 is TGCGCCAGCAGCTTGGGAGACAGAGTTCAAGAGACCCAGTACTTC.